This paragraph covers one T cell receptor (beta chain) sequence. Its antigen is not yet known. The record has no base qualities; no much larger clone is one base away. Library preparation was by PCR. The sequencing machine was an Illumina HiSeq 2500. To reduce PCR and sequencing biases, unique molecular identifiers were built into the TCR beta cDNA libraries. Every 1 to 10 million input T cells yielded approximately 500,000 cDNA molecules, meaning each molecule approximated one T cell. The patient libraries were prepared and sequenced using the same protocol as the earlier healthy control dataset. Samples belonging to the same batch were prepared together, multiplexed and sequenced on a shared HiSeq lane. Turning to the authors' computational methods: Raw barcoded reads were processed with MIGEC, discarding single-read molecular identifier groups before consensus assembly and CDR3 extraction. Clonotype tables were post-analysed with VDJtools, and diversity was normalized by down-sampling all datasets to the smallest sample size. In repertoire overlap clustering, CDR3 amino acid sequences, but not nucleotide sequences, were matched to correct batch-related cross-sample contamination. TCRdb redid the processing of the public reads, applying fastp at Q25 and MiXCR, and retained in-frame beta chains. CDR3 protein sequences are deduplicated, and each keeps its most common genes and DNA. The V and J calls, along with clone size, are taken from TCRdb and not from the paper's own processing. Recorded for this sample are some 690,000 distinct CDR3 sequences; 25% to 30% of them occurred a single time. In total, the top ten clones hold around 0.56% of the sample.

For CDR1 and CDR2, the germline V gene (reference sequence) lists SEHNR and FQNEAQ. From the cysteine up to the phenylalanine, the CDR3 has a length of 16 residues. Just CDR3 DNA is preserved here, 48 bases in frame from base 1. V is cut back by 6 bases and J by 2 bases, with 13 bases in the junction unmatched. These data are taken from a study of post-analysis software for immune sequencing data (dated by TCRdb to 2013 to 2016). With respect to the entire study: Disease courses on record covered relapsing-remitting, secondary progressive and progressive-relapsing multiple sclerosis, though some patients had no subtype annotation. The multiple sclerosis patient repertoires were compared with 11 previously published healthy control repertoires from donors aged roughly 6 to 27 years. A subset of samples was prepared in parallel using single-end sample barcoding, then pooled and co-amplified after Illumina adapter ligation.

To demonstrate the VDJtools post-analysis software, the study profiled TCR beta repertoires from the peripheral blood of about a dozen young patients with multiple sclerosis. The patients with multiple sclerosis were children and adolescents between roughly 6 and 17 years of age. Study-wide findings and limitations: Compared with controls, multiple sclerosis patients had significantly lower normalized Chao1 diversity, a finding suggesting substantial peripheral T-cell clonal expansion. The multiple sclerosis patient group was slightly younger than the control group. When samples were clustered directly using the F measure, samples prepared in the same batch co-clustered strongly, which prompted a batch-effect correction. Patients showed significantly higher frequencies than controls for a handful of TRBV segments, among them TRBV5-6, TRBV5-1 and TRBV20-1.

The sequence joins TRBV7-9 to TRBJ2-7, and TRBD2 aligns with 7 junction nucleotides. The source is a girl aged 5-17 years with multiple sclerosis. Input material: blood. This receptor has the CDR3 CASRPSGPQKAYEQYF. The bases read TGTGCCAGCAGACCTAGCGGCCCCCAGAAGGCCTACGAGCAGTACTTC.